The clone carrying this T cell receptor beta chain was seen a few times. No antigen is known for it. This specimen belongs to a study of cytomegalovirus exposure and HLA in healthy donors. Study as a whole: T cells numbering around 180 million yielded 90 million to 140 million unique TCR beta sequences in an earlier analysis.

Germline V gene sequence: CDR1 SGHRS, CDR2 YFSETQ. V shed 4 bases and J 2 bases; nucleotides not matched to a gene: 9. The CDR3 length is 17 residues. Sampled while nominally healthy, donors likely had unrecorded immune exposures. The study ran its PCR with 60 Vbeta and 13 Jbeta primers. Clones were sequenced by immunoSEQ multiplex PCR, and TCRdb holds only the in-frame ones, with some missing. Of more than 150,000 clones listed, roughly 82% are singletons. Study outcomes and limitations: Association of 16,951 TCR beta sequences with HLA alleles was found at 0.05 false discovery rate in a later analysis.

The sequence was obtained from a man aged 35 to 55 in good health and CMV-seronegative. The source material was PBMCs. The chain couples TRBV5-1 to TRBJ2-3; 11 bases fit TRBD2. CDR3 DNA sequence: TGCGCCAGCAGCCCCGAAACTAGCGGGGGACCCACAGATACGCAGTATTTT. Encoded protein: CASSPETSGGPTDTQYF.